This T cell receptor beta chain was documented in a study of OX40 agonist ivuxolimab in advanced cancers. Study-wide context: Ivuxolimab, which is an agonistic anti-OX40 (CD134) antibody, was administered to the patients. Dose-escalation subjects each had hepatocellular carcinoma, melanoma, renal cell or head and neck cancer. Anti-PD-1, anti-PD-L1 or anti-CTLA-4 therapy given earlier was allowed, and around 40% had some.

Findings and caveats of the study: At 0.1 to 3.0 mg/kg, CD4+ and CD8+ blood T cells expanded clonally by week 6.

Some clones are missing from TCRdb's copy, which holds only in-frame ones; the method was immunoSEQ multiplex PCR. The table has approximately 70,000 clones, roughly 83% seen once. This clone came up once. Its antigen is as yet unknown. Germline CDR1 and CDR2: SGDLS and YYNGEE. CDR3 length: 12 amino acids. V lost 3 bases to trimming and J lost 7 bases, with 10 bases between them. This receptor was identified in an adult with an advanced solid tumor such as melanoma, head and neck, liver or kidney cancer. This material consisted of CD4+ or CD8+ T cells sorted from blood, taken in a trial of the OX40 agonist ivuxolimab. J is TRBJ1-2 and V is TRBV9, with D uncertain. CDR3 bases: TGTGCCAGCAGCGGACCGTCGGGTGGCTACACCTTC. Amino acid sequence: CASSGPSGGYTF.